What follows are 2 T cell receptor beta chains derived from one specimen sequenced in a study of T cell responses to AZD1222 COVID-19 vaccine. Method: immunoSEQ multiplex PCR; TCRdb's copy keeps in-frame clones and lacks some. This sample yields under 70,000 clones, of which over 60% are seen a single time; over 12% belongs to the top ten. The sequencing used peripheral blood, collected on day 0 of AZD1222 vaccination. The receptors come from an adult in good health.

This chain joins TRBV2 and TRBJ1-4, with 8 positions matching TRBD1. The germline gives CDR1 SNHLY, CDR2 FYNNEI. The CDR3 is made up of 15 amino acids. V was clipped by 5 bases and J by 3 bases; unmatched bases: 5. The CDR3 region has the DNA TGTGCCAGCAGTCGCGACAGGGGAGCTAATGAAAAACTGTTTTTT. Its protein is CASSRDRGANEKLFF.

V gene TRBV18 combines with J gene TRBJ1-2; TRBD1 matches 10 bases. V dropped 6 bases and J dropped 8; count of bases not matched to a gene: 12. The CDR3 extends over 15 amino acids. The germline CDR1 and CDR2 sequences are KGHSH and LQKENI. The CDR3 region has the DNA TGTGCCAGCTCGTTACAGCCCGGGACAGGGGTCGGCTACACCTTC. It encodes CASSLQPGTGVGYTF.